The following is a TCR beta chain sequence with its context. There are 14 residues in the CDR3. V was trimmed by 6 bases and J by 3 bases, leaving 14 bases between them. Germline assignment: CDR1 MNHEY and CDR2 SMNVEV (reference sequence). This record comes from a study of shared clonotypes between healthy human individuals. Using immunoSEQ multiplex PCR, the repertoire was profiled, and TCRdb retains in-frame clones only, with some absent. The sample holds approximately 510,000 clones, 79% seen once. V gene TRBV27 combines with J gene TRBJ1-1; D might be TRBD1 (5 bases). This TCR was sampled from a woman aged 40 to 50 in good health. Some clones in this sample may be carry-over from other donors' samples. Sequencing was carried out using PBMCs. As DNA, the CDR3 is TGTGCCAGCAGACCCTCGACAGCCGACACTGAAGCTTTCTTT. It translates to CASRPSTADTEAFF.